Described below is a single T cell receptor (beta chain) sequence and its context. The sample comes from a study of blood T cell repertoires in COVID-19. Study information: Material from acute and convalescent COVID-19 was sourced from the United States, Italy and Spain.

Germline loops: CDR1 MNHEY, CDR2 SMNVEV (reference sequence). The ends were cut back, 6 bases at V and 1 base at J, with 9 bases in the middle. The CDR3 is made up of 14 amino acids. Original handling: Estimation of nucleated cell counts was performed using reference gene primer amplification. Produced via immunoSEQ multiplex PCR; TCRdb's table is partial and in-frame only. For V, J and clone size, that table is used; D and trimming come from the DNA. The sample shows approximately 230,000 clones, about 83% of them seen only once. The material sequenced was peripheral blood. The chain links TRBV27 to TRBJ2-2; D uncertain. The sequence was obtained from a man at least 80 years old with acute or convalescent COVID-19. CDR3 nucleotide sequence: TGTGCCAGCAGCGTCAGTCAGAACACCGGGGAGCTGTTTTTT. Translating gives CASSVSQNTGELFF.